This T cell receptor (beta chain) was found in a study of T cell responses to AZD1222 COVID-19 vaccine. On the study more broadly: Analysis merged second doses at about 4 or about 12 weeks. Whole-study results and caveats: At baseline, just five to seven AZD1222 recipients tested seropositive. The donors showed a predominance of white British ancestry and of females, with possible underestimation of clonal diversity.

Trimming at V came to 0 bases and at J to 4 bases, leaving 6 bases not matched to a gene. From germline, CDR1 is SEHNR and CDR2 FQNEAQ (reference sequence). The CDR3 spans 17 residues. About this clone itself: Its antigen remains unknown.

TCRdb keeps only in-frame clones here, not all; method: immunoSEQ multiplex PCR. This sample has about 92,000 clones, with 90% found just once. The chain links TRBV7-9 to TRBJ1-4; 9 bases map to TRBD1. Sample: peripheral blood, taken on day 0 of AZD1222 vaccination. This receptor was obtained from an adult in good health. In DNA, the CDR3 is TGTGCCAGCAGCTTAGCGGTGGGACAGGGTGATAATGAAAAACTGTTTTTT. It yields the protein CASSLAVGQGDNEKLFF. Full variable domain (missing parts from reference TRBV7-9 and TRBJ1-4): DTGVSQNPRHKITKRGQNVTFRCDPISEHNRLYWYRQTLGQGPEFLTYFQNEAQLEKSRLLSDRFSAERPKGSFSTLEIQRTEQGDSAMYLCASSLAVGQGDNEKLFFGSGTQLSVL.